This T cell receptor (beta chain) was captured in a study of T-cell reconstitution after alpha-beta-depleted transplantation in children. Study conclusions and caveats: By one year post-transplant, T-cell counts and diversity largely arose from T cells that were newly produced.

Unique molecular identifiers were incorporated into the prepared TCRbeta library. TCRdb passed the PCR reads through MiXCR, listing each CDR3 protein once. Of roughly 490,000 distinct CDR3 sequences detected, more than 9.5% appear once; the ten largest clones hold less than 15%. This clonotype was seen only a few times. Its antigen is currently unknown. This TCR was recovered from a female patient younger than 10 who had a stem cell transplant for aplastic anemia, so the T cells may come from the graft donor. The sequencing here drew on PBMCs, mostly from graft donor cells, taken 180 days after TCRalphabeta/CD19-depleted stem cell transplant.

CDR3 loop: CASSFTGTGRGETQYF. As DNA, the CDR3 is TGTGCCAGCAGCTTCACCGGGACAGGGCGTGGAGAGACCCAGTACTTC. The chain has TRBV7-9 and TRBJ2-5; 9 bases align to TRBD1. CDR3 length: 16 amino acids. Germline V gene lookup returns CDR1 SEHNR and CDR2 FQNEAQ (reference sequence). V was clipped by 3 bases and J by 4 bases; unmatched bases: 9.